This T cell receptor (beta chain) is drawn from a study of T cells in Graves' hyperthyroidism and ophthalmopathy. On the basis of clinical symptoms, serum thyroxine and TRAb, thyroid ultrasound and orbital computed tomography, diagnoses were made. The junction had 7 bases not matched to a gene; V was cut back by 4 bases and J by 4 bases. The CDR3 runs 14 residues. In germline, CDR1 is MNHGY, CDR2 SVAAGI. The TCR beta CDR3 regions underwent amplification using RNA transcripts as the source. The TCR CDR3 first-round RT-PCR relied on the HTBI primer set. TCRdb re-called the multiplex PCR reads through MiXCR, storing one row per CDR3 protein. The data hold about 610,000 distinct CDR3 sequences, with roughly 14% observed a single time. This clonotype was observed at least ten times.

The gene calls are TRBV6-9 and TRBJ2-7; 7 bases line up with TRBD1. The material sequenced was blood. The receptor was derived from a woman in her forties with Graves' ophthalmopathy. The CDR3: CASSSDRAGYEQYF. The CDR3 DNA follows: TGTGCCAGCAGTTCCGACAGGGCAGGGTACGAGCAGTACTTC.